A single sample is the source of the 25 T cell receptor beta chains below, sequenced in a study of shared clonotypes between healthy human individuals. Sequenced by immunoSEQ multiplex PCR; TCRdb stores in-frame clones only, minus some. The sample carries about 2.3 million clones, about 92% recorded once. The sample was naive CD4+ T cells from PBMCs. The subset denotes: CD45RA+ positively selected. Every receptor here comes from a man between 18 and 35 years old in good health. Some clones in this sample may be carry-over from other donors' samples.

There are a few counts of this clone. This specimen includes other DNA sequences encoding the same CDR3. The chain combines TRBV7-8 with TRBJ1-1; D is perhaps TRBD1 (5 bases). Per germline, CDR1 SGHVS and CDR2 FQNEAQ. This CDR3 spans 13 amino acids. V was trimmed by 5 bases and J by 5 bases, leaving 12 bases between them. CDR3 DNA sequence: TGTGCCAGCAGCCTGGGACCGGCGACTGAAGCTTTCTTT. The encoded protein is CASSLGPATEAFF.

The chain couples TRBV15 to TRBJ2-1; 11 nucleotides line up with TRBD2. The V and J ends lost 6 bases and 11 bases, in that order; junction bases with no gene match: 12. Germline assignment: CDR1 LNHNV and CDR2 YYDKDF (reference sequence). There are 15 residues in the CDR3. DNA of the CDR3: TGTGCCACCAGGAACCTCGGGAAGACTAGCGGGAAGCAGTTCTTC. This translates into CATRNLGKTSGKQFF.

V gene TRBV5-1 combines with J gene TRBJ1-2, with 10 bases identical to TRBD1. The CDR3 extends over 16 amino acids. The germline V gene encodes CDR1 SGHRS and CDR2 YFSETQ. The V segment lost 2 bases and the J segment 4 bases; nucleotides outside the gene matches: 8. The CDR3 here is CASSFGQGGSSYGYTF. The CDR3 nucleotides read TGCGCCAGCAGCTTCGGACAGGGGGGTTCTTCCTATGGCTACACCTTC.

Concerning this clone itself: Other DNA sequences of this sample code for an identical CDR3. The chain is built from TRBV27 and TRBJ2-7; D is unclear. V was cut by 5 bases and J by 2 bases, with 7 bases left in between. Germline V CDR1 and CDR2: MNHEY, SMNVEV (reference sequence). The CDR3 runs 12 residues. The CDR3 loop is CASSDRPYEQYF. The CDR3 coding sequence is TGTGCCAGCAGTGACCGGCCCTACGAGCAGTACTTC.

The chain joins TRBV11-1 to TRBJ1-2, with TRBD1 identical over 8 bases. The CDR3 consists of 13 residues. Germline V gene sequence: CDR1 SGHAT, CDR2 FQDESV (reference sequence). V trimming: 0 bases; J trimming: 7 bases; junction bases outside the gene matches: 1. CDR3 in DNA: TGTGCCAGCAGCTTAGCCAGGGGGCCTGGCTACACCTTC. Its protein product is CASSLARGPGYTF.

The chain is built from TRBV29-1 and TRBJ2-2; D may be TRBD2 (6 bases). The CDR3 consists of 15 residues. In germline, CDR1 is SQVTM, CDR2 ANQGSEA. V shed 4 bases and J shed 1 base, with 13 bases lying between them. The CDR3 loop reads CSVVGLAKNTGELFF. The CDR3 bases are TGCAGCGTTGTAGGGCTAGCGAAGAACACCGGGGAGCTGTTTTTT.

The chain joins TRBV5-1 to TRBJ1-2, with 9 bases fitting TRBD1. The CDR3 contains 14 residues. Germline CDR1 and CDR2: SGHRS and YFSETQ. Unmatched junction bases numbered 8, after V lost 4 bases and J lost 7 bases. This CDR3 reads CASSLGQGYLGYTF. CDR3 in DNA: TGCGCCAGCAGCCTGGGACAGGGTTACCTTGGCTACACCTTC. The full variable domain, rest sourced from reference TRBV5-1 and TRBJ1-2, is KAGVTQTPRYLIKTRGQQVTLSCSPISGHRSVSWYQQTPGQGLQFLFEYFSETQRNKGNFPGRFSGRQFSNSRSEMNVSTLELGDSALYLCASSLGQGYLGYTFGSGTRLTVV.

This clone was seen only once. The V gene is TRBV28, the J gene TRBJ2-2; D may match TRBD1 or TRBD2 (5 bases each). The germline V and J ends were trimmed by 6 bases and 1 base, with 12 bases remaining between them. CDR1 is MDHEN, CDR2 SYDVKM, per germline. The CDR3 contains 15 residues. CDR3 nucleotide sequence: TGTGCCAGCAGACCTGGGACGGTGAACACCGGGGAGCTGTTTTTT. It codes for CASRPGTVNTGELFF.

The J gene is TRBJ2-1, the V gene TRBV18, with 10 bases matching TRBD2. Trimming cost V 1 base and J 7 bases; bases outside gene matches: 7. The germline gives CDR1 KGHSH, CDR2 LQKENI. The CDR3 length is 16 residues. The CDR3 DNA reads TGTGCCAGCTCACCACTCCCTAGCGGGAGATCGAATGAGCAGTTCTTC. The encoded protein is CASSPLPSGRSNEQFF. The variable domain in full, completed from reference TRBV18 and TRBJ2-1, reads NAGVMQNPRHLVRRRGQEARLRCSPMKGHSHVYWYRQLPEEGLKFMVYLQKENIIDESGMPKERFSAEFPKEGPSILRIQQVVRGDSAAYFCASSPLPSGRSNEQFFGPGTRLTVL.

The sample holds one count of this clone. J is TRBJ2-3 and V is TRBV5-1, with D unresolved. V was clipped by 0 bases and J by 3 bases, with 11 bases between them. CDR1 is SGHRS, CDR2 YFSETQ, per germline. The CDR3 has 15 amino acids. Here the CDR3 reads CASSLEWSQTDTQYF. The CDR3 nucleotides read TGCGCCAGCAGCTTGGAATGGTCTCAGACAGATACGCAGTATTTT.

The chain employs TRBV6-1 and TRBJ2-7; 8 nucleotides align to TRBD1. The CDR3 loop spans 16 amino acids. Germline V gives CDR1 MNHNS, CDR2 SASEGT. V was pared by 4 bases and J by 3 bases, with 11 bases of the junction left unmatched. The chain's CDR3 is CASSVQAGTGGYEQYF. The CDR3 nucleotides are TGTGCCAGCAGTGTCCAGGCCGGGACAGGAGGCTACGAGCAGTACTTC.

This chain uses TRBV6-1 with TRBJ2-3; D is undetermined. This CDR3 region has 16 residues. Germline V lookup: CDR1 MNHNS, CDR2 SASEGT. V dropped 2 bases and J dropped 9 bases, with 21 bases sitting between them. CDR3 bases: TGTGCCAGCAGTGAAATCCCCCCCACTACGCTCATGACGCAGTATTTT. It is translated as CASSEIPPTTLMTQYF.

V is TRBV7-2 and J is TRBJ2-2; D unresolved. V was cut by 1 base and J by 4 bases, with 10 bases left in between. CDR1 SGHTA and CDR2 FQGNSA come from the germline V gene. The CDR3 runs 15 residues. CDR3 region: CASSLGAILTGELFF. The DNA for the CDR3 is TGTGCCAGCAGCTTAGGTGCTATTCTCACCGGGGAGCTGTTTTTT.

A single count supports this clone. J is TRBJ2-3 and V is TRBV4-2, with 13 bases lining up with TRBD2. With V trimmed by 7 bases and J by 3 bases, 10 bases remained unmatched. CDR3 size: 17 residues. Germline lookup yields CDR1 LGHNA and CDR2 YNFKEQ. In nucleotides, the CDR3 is TGTGCCAGCAAAGGACTAGCGGGAGAGGTAGGAACAGATACGCAGTATTTT. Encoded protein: CASKGLAGEVGTDTQYF.

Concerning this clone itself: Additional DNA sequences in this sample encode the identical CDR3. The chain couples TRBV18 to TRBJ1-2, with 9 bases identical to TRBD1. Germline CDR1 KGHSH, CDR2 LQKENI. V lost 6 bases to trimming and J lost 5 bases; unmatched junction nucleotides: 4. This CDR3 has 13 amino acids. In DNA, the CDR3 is TGTGCCAGCTCGCCGGGACAGGGTTATGGCTACACCTTC. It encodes CASSPGQGYGYTF. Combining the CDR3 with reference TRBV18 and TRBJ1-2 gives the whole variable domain NAGVMQNPRHLVRRRGQEARLRCSPMKGHSHVYWYRQLPEEGLKFMVYLQKENIIDESGMPKERFSAEFPKEGPSILRIQQVVRGDSAAYFCASSPGQGYGYTFGSGTRLTVV.

The CDR3 coding sequence is TGTGCCAGTAGTATAACAACAATAACAGATACGCAGTATTTT. It encodes CASSITTITDTQYF. The chain carries TRBV19 and TRBJ2-3; D is unclear. Deletions cut 2 bases from V and 3 bases from J, with 9 bases between. The germline V gene encodes CDR1 LNHDA and CDR2 SQIVND (reference sequence). This CDR3 has 14 amino acids.

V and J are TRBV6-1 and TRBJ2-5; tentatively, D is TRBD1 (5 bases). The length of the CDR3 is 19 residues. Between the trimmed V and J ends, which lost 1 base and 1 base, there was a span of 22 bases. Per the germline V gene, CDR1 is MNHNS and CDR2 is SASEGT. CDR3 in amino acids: CASSEVLSARAALQETQYF. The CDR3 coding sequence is TGTGCCAGCAGTGAAGTTTTGTCCGCCAGGGCGGCCCTCCAAGAGACCCAGTACTTC.

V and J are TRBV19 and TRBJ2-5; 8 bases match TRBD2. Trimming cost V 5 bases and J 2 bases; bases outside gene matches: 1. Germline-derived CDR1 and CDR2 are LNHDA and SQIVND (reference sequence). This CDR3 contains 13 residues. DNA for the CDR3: TGTGCCAGTAGTGTAGCGGGACAAGAGACCCAGTACTTC. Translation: CASSVAGQETQYF. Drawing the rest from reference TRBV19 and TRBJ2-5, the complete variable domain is DGGITQSPKYLFRKEGQNVTLSCEQNLNHDAMYWYRQDPGQGLRLIYYSQIVNDFQKGDIAEGYSVSREKKESFPLTVTSAQKNPTAFYLCASSVAGQETQYFGPGTRLLVL.

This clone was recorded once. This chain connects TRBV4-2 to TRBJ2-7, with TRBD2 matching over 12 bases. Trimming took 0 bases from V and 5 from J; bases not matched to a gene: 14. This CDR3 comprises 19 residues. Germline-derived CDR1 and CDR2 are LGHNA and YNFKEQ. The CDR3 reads CASSQEPSGRAGSLDEQYF. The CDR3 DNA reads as TGTGCCAGCAGCCAAGAGCCTAGCGGGAGGGCTGGTTCTTTGGACGAGCAGTACTTC.

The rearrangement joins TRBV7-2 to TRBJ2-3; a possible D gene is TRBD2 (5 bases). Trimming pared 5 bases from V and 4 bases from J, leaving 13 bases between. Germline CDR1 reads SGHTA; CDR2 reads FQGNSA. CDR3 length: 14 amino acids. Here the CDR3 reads CASSQDPLADTQYF. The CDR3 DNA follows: TGTGCCAGCAGCCAGGACCCACTAGCAGATACGCAGTATTTT. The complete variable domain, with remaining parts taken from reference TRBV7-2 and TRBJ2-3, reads GAGVSQSPSNKVTEKGKDVELRCDPISGHTALYWYRQSLGQGLEFLIYFQGNSAPDKSGLPSDRFSAERTGGSVSTLTIQRTQQEDSAVYLCASSQDPLADTQYFGPGTRLTVL.

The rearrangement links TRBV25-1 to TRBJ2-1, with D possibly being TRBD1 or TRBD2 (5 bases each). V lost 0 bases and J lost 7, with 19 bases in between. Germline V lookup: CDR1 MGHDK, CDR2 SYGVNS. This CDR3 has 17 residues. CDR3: CASSEYRGRAAGNEQFF. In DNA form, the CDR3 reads TGTGCCAGCAGTGAATATAGGGGCAGGGCTGCGGGTAATGAGCAGTTCTTC.

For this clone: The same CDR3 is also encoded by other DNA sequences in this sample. For the CDR3, the DNA is TGTGCCAGCAGTGACTTAGGGAATCAGCCCCAGCATTTT. The encoded protein is CASSDLGNQPQHF. This sequence joins TRBV2 and TRBJ1-5, with D unclear. Germline-derived CDR1 and CDR2 are SNHLY and FYNNEI. The CDR3 has 13 amino acids. V was trimmed by 3 bases and J by 4 bases, leaving 7 bases between them.

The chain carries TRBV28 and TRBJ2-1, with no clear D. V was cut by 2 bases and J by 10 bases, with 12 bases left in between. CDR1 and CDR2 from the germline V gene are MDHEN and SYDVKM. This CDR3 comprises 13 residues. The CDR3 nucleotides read TGTGCCAGCAGTTTAGAGCAACAAAAGGAGCAGTTCTTC. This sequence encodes CASSLEQQKEQFF.

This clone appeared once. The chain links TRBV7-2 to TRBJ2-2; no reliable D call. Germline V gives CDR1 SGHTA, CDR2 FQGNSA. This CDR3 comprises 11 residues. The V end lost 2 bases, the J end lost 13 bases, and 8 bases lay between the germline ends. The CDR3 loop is CASSLLRWLFF. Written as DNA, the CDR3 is TGTGCCAGCAGCTTATTAAGATGGCTGTTTTTT.

DNA for the CDR3: TGTGCCAGCAGCTCCGACCGAGGGAATGAGCAGTTCTTC. Translation: CASSSDRGNEQFF. The chain employs TRBV7-3 and TRBJ2-1, with D maybe TRBD2 (5 bases). This CDR3 region has 13 residues. Deletions cut 4 bases from V and 7 bases from J, with 11 bases between. The germline CDR1 and CDR2 sequences are SGHTA and FQGTGA.